This T cell receptor beta chain was captured in a study of T cells in Graves' hyperthyroidism and ophthalmopathy. This clonotype was found a few times. RNA transcripts served as the template for amplifying TCR beta CDR3 regions. The primer set for the first-round RT-PCR of the TCR CDR3 was HTBI. TCRdb processed the multiplex PCR reads anew with MiXCR; each CDR3 protein has one entry. The sample lists more than 550,000 distinct CDR3 sequences; around 19% were seen once. Germline V gene data show CDR1 as DFQATT and CDR2 as SNEGSKA (reference sequence). The CDR3 length is 12 residues. V gave up 3 bases and J gave up 13 bases, with 16 bases separating them. On the basis of clinical symptoms, serum thyroxine and TRAb, thyroid ultrasound and orbital computed tomography, diagnoses were made. Sample collection date corresponds to first hyperthyroidism diagnosis, prior to any ophthalmopathy symptoms.

This TCR derives from a woman between 45 and 65 years old with Graves' hyperthyroidism that later progressed to Graves' ophthalmopathy. The sequenced material came from blood. The chain is built from TRBV20-1 and TRBJ2-1, with D perhaps matching TRBD1 (5 bases). The CDR3 bases are TGCAGTGCTAGTAGGGGAATCAGCCCCCAGTTCTTC. Its translation is CSASRGISPQFF.